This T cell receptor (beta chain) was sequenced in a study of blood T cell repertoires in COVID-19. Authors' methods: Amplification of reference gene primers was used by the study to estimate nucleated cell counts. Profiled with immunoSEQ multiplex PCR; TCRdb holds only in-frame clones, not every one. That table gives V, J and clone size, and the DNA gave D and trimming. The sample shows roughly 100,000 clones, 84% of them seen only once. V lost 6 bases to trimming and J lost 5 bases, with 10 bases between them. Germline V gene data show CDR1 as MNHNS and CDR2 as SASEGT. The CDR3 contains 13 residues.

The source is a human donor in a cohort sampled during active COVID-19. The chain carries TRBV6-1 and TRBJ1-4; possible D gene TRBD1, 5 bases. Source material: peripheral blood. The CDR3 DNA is TGTGCCAGCAGCCCCCGGGGGAATGAAAAACTGTTTTTT. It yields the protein CASSPRGNEKLFF.